One sample yielded the 4 T cell receptor beta chains listed below, sequenced in a study of blood T cell repertoires in COVID-19. Some clones are missing from TCRdb's copy, which holds only in-frame ones; the method was immunoSEQ multiplex PCR. The data hold 50,000 or so clones, with 80% to 90% observed a single time. The sequenced sample was peripheral blood. The source of these receptors is a woman aged 55 to 70 with acute or convalescent COVID-19.

The rearrangement uses TRBV6-5 and TRBJ1-1; D unclear. This CDR3 contains 11 residues. Germline-derived CDR1 and CDR2 are MNHEY and SVGAGI. V shed 6 bases and J shed 14 bases, with 16 bases lying between them. The CDR3 DNA reads TGTGCCAGCAGGAAGGACTGGACGAGCTTCTTT. It specifies CASRKDWTSFF.

V and J are TRBV6-5 and TRBJ1-6; D may be TRBD1 (6 bases). The V gene lost 6 bases and the J gene lost 5 bases, with 11 bases spanning the gap. Germline V gives CDR1 MNHEY, CDR2 SVGAGI. The CDR3 consists of 14 residues. The CDR3 coding sequence is TGTGCCAGCAGGCAACGACAGGATAATTCACCCCTCCACTTT. This translates into CASRQRQDNSPLHF.

This clone is categorized as large. The rearrangement links TRBV7-9 to TRBJ2-7, with a weak D call TRBD2 (5 bases). Germline V lookup: CDR1 SEHNR, CDR2 FQNEAQ (reference sequence). Trimming shortened V by 1 base and J by 6 bases, and 13 bases separated the two germline ends. This CDR3 contains 14 residues. This chain's CDR3 is CASSLGLATTEQYF. The CDR3 coding sequence is TGTGCCAGCAGCTTAGGGCTAGCCACTACCGAGCAGTACTTC.

The V gene is TRBV28, the J gene TRBJ1-2, with TRBD1 as a possible D gene (6 bases). The CDR3 contains 16 residues. Trimming shortened V by 5 bases and J by 7 bases, and 23 bases separated the two germline ends. Germline V gene data show CDR1 as MDHEN and CDR2 as SYDVKM. The CDR3 DNA reads as TGTGCCAGCAGTCTGGGGTCCTGGGACACCCGCCTTGGCTACACCTTC. This translates into CASSLGSWDTRLGYTF.